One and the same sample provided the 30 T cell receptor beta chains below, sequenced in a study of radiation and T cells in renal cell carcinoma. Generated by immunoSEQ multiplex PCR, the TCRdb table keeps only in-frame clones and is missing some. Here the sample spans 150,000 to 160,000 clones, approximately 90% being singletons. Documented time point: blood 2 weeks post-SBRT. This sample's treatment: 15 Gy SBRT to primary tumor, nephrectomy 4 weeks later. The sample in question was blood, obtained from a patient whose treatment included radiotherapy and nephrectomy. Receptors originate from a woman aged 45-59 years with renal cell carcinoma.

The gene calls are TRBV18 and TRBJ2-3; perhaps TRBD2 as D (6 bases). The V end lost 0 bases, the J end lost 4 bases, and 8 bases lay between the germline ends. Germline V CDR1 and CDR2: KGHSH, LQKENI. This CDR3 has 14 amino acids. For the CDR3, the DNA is TGTGCCAGCTCACCACCAGCGGGCTCAGATACGCAGTATTTT. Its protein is CASSPPAGSDTQYF.

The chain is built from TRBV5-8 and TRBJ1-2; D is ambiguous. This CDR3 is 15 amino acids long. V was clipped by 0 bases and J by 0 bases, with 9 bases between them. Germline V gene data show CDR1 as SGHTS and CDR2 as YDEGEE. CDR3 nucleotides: TGTGCCAGCAGCTTGGACGAGTGGTCTAACTATGGCTACACCTTC. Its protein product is CASSLDEWSNYGYTF.

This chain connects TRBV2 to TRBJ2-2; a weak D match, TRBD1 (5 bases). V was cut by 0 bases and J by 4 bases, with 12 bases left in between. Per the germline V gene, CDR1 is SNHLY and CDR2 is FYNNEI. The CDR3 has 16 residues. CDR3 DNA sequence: TGTGCCAGCAGTGAAGCTCCAGGACACAGCACCGGGGAGCTGTTTTTT. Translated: CASSEAPGHSTGELFF.

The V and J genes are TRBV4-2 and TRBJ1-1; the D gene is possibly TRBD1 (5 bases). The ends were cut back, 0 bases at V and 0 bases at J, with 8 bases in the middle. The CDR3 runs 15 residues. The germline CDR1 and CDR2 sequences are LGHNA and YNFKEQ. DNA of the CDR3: TGTGCCAGCAGCCAAGATGACAGCGTGAACACTGAAGCTTTCTTT. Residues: CASSQDDSVNTEAFF.

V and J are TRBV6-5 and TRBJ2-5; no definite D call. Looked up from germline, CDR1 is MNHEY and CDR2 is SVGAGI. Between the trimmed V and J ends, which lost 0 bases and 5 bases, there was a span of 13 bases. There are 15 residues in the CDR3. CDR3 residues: CASSYSTSLLETQYF. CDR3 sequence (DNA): TGTGCCAGCAGTTACTCGACCAGCCTCCTGGAGACCCAGTACTTC.

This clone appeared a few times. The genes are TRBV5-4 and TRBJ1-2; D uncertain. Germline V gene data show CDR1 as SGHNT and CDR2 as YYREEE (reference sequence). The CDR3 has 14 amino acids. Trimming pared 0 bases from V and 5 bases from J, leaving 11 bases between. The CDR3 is CASSLGARHYGYTF. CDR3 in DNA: TGTGCCAGCAGCTTGGGGGCCAGGCATTATGGCTACACCTTC. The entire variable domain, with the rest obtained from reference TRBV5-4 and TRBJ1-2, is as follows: ETGVTQSPTHLIKTRGQQVTLRCSSQSGHNTVSWYQQALGQGPQFIFQYYREEENGRGNFPPRFSGLQFPNYSSELNVNALELDDSALYLCASSLGARHYGYTFGSGTRLTVV.

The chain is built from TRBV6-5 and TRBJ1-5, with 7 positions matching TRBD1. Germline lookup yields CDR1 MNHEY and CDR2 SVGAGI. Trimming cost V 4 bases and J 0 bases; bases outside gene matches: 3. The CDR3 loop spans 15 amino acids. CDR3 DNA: TGTGCCAGCAGTTCCAGGGGGTATAGCAATCAGCCCCAGCATTTT. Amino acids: CASSSRGYSNQPQHF.

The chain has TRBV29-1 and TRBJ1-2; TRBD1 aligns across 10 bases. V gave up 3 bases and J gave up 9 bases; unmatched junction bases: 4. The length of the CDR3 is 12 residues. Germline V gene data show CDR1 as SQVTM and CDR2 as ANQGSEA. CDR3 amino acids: CSVEGQGQSYTF. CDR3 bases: TGCAGCGTTGAGGGACAGGGGCAGAGCTACACCTTC.

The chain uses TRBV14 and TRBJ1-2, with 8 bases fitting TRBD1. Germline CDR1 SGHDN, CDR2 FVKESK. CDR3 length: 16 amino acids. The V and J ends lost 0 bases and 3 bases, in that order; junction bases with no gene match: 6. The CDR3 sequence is CASSQEGTGRYYGYTF. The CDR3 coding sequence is TGTGCCAGCAGCCAAGAGGGGACAGGAAGGTACTATGGCTACACCTTC.

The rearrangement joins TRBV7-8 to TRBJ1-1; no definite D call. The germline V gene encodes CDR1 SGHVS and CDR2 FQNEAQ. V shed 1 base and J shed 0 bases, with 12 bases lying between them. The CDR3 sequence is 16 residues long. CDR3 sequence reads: CASSLGLFSVNTEAFF. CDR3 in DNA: TGTGCCAGCAGCTTAGGGTTGTTCTCAGTGAACACTGAAGCTTTCTTT.

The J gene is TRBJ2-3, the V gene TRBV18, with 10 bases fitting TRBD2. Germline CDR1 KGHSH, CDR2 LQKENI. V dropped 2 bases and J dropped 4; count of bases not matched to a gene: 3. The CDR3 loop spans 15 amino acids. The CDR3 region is CASSPTSGVSDTQYF. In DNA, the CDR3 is TGTGCCAGCTCACCAACTAGCGGGGTCTCAGATACGCAGTATTTT.

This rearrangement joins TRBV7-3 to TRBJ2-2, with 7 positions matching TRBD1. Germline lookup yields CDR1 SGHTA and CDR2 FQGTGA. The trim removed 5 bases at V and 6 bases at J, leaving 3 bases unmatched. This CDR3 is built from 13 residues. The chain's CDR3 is CASSPQGAGELFF. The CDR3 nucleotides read TGTGCCAGCAGCCCTCAGGGGGCCGGGGAGCTGTTTTTT.

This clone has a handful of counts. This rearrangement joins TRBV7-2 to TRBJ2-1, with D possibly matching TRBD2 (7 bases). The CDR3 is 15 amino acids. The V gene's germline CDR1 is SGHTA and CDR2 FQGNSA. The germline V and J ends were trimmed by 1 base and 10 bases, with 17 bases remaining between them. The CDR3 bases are TGTGCCAGCAGCTTAGTTTATCTAGGGGGGGGCGAGCAGTTCTTC. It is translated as CASSLVYLGGGEQFF.

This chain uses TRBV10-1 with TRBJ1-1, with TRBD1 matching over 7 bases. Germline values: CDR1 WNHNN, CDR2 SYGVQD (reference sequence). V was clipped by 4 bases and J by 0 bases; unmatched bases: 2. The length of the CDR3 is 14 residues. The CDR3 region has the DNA TGCGCCAGCAGTGCGGGACAGTTGAACACTGAAGCTTTCTTT. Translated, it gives CASSAGQLNTEAFF.

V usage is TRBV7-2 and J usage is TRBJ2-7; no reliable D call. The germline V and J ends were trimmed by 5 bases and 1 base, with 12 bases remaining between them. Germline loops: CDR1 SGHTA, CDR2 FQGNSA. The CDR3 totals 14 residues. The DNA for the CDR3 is TGTGCCAGCAGCCTGAGTCGCATGTCCTACGAGCAGTACTTC. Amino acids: CASSLSRMSYEQYF.

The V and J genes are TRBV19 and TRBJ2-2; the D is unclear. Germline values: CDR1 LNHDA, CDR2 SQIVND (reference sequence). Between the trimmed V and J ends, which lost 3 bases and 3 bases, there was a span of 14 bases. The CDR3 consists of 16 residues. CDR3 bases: TGTGCCAGTAGTATTGATTACGGGCGGTACACCGGGGAGCTGTTTTTT. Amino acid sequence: CASSIDYGRYTGELFF.

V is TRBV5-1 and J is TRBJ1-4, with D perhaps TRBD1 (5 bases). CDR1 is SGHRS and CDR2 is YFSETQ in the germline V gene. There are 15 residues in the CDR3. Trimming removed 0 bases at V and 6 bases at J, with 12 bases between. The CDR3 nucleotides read TGCGCCAGCAGCTTGGCGGGGGATGCGGATGAAAAACTGTTTTTT. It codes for CASSLAGDADEKLFF.

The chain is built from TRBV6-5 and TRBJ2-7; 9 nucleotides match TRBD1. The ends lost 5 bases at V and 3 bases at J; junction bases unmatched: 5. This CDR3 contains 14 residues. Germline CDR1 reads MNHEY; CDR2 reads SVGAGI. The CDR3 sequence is CASSRTGDNYEQYF. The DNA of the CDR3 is TGTGCCAGCAGTCGGACAGGGGATAACTACGAGCAGTACTTC.

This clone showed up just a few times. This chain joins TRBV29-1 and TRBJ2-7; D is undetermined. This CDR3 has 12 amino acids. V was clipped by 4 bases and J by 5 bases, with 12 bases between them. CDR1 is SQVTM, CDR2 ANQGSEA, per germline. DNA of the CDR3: TGCAGCGTTGCGCATACGAGAAACGAGCAGTACTTC. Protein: CSVAHTRNEQYF.

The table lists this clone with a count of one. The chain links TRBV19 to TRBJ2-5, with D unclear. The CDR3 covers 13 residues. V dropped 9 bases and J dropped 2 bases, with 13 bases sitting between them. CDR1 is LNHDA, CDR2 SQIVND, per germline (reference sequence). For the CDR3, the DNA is TGTGCCAGGGCCCCTCTAGAGCAAGAGACCCAGTACTTC. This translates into CARAPLEQETQYF.

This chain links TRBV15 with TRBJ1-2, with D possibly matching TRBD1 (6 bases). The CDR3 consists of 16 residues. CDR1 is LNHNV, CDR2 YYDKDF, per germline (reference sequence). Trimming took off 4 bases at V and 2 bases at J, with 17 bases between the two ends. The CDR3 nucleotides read TGTGCCACCAGCAAGGGGGGGAGTGAGGGAAACTATGGCTACACCTTC. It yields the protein CATSKGGSEGNYGYTF.

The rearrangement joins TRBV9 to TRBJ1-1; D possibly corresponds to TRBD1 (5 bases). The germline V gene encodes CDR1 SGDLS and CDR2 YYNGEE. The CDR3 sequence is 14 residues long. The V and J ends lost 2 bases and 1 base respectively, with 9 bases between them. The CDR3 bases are TGTGCCAGCAGCGTTCAAGGACAGAACACTGAAGCTTTCTTT. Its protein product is CASSVQGQNTEAFF.

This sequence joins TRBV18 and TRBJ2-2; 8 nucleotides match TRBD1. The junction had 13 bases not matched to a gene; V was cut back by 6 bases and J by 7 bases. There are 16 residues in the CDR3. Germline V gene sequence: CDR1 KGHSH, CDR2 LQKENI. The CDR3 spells CASSGDRGQVGGELFF. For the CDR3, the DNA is TGTGCCAGCTCGGGTGACAGGGGTCAAGTCGGCGGGGAGCTGTTTTTT.

CDR3: CASSIDWGLVGFEQFF. The CDR3, as DNA: TGTGCCAGTAGTATAGATTGGGGGCTAGTCGGCTTTGAGCAGTTCTTC. The chain carries TRBV19 and TRBJ2-1; D perhaps matches TRBD1 (6 bases). Germline loops: CDR1 LNHDA, CDR2 SQIVND (reference sequence). The V gene lost 0 bases and the J gene lost 9 bases, with 18 bases spanning the gap. The CDR3 has 16 residues.

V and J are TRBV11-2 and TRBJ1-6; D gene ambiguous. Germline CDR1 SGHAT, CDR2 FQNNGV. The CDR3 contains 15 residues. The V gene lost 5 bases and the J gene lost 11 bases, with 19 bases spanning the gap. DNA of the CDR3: TGTGCCAGCAGCAGTCCGGGTCTTGGGCAAACACCCCTCCACTTT. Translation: CASSSPGLGQTPLHF.

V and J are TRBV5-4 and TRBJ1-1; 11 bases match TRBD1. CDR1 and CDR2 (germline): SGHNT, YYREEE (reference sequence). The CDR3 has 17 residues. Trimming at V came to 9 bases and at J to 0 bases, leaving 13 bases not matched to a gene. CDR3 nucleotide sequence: TGTGCCACCCGTAAGGGGGACAGGGGGTTCATGAACACTGAAGCTTTCTTT. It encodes CATRKGDRGFMNTEAFF.

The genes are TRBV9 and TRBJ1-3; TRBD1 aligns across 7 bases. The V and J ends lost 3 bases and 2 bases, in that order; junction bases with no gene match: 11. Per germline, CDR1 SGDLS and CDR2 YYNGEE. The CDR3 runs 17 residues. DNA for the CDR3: TGTGCCAGCAGCGGGGGGAACCGGGACAGCACTGGAAACACCATATATTTT. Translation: CASSGGNRDSTGNTIYF.

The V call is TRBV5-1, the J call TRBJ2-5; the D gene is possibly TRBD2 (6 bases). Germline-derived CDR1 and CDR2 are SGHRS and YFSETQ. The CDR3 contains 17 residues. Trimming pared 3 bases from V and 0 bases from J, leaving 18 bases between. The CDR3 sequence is CASSYLPYGTYQETQYF. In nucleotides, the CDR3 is TGCGCCAGCAGCTACCTTCCTTACGGGACTTACCAAGAGACCCAGTACTTC.

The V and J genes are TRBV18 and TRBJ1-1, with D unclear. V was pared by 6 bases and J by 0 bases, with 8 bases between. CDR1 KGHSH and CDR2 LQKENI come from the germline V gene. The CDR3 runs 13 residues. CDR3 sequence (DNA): TGTGCCAGCTCCCAAGGAGTGAACACTGAAGCTTTCTTT. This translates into CASSQGVNTEAFF.

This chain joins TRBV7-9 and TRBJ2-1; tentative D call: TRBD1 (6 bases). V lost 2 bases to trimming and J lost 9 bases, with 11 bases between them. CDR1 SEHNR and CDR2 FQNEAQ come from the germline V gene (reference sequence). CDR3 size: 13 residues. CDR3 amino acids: CASSLPGGTEQFF. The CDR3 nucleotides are TGTGCCAGCAGCTTACCTGGGGGCACTGAGCAGTTCTTC.